This T cell receptor (beta chain) was captured by sequencing in a study of T cells expressing NK-cell markers. About the study: It was sorted CD3+CD56+NKG2C+, CD3+CD56+NKG2C- and CD3+CD56-NKG2C+ T cells that supplied the TCR beta repertoires. Findings and limits, study-wide: In a handful of donors, dominant clonotypes made up 28.3-60.1% of CD3+CD56-NKG2C+ cells. In several donors, dominant NKG2C+ clonotypes were roughly 1.0-8% of CD8+ T cells. HCMV specificity of the expanded NKG2C+ T cell clones was not established.

CDR3 length equals 12 residues. Germline V gene lookup returns CDR1 MNHEY and CDR2 SVGAGI. Reprocessing the 5' RACE reads, TCRdb reports a single entry for every CDR3 protein and omits DNA. The sample table includes 300,000 to 450,000 distinct CDR3 sequences. Details on this clonotype: As yet, its antigen is unknown.

The J gene is TRBJ2-3, the V gene TRBV6-5; no DNA is available, so the TRBD1 call from TCRdb remains unchecked. The sequenced material came from blood T cells: a sorted CD56 or NKG2C T cell subset, CD4+ or CD8+ T cells, or bulk PBMC T cells (not recorded which). The origin of this receptor is a man aged 18-70 years in good health. CDR3 loop: CASRAGGYTQYF.